This TCR beta chain derives from a study of OX40 agonist ivuxolimab in advanced cancers. The wider study: The eligibility criteria allowed prior anti-PD-1, anti-PD-L1 or anti-CTLA-4 therapy, and about 40% had some. Study results and limitations: Among some nonresponders, normalized T-cell clonal expansion was also low. Clonal expansion was seen in CD4+ and CD8+ blood T cells by week 6 at 0.1 to 3.0 mg/kg.

The protocol was immunoSEQ multiplex PCR, while the TCRdb copy is restricted to in-frame clones and leaves out a portion. The table has roughly 54,000 clones, approximately 85% seen once. To note about this clone: Its specificity is unknown.

The sequencing here drew on CD4+ or CD8+ T cells sorted from blood, taken in a trial of the OX40 agonist ivuxolimab. The source of this sequence is an adult with an advanced solid tumor such as melanoma, head and neck, liver or kidney cancer.

CDR3: CASSLRPGTGGSEQYF. CDR3 in DNA: TGTGCCAGCAGTCTACGCCCCGGGACAGGGGGATCCGAGCAGTACTTC. V is TRBV27 and J is TRBJ2-7; 11 bases line up with TRBD1. There are 16 residues in the CDR3. CDR1 is MNHEY, CDR2 SMNVEV, per germline (reference sequence). V was pared by 5 bases and J by 6 bases, with 12 bases of the junction left unmatched.